This T cell receptor beta chain was sequenced during a study of tumor and adjacent non-tumor tissue in lung cancer (dated by TCRdb to the late 2010s). As for the study more broadly: The cohort included under 15 adenocarcinoma, a couple of squamous cell carcinoma and 1 small cell lung cancer patients. TCRbeta CDR3 sequencing was performed on approximately 30 paired specimens, with one tumor sample and one normal lung sample collected per patient. The roughly 15 patients were aged about 31 to 80 years, included 10 men and 5 women, and had TNM stage I to III disease. Sequencing produced 100 million to 150 million productive TCRbeta reads in total, an average of about 4.17 million reads per sample. The study compared bulk TCRbeta repertoires from lung tumor tissue and matched distant non-tumor lung tissue of under 16 lung cancer patients.

Study-wide findings and limitations: TCR diversity was significantly higher in younger patients, and greater tumor TCR diversity was associated with shorter overall survival and shorter disease-free survival. Peripheral blood was not sequenced, so blood TCRbeta repertoires in these lung cancer patients were not examined. Tumor tissue showed significantly higher TCR diversity (inverse Simpson) than normal lung tissue, at around 460 vs 160 (P = 0.0075, Mann-Whitney U test). The cohort had only roughly 16 patients, and the authors noted that larger samples and more detailed clinical data are needed. A significantly larger cumulative share of the repertoire was made up by the top 100 clones in normal lung than in tumor tissue. The sequencing platform is not named in the methods, and unique molecular identifiers are not mentioned.

Unmatched junction bases come to 12, with V trimmed by 6 bases and J by 4 bases. The CDR3 holds 17 amino acids from the cysteine to the phenylalanine. Only the CDR3 portion is preserved as DNA: 51 bases, with reading frame beginning at the first base. In the germline V gene, CDR1 corresponds to MNHNS and CDR2 to SASEGT. Libraries were made using multiplex PCR. The instrument given in TCRdb is Illumina HiSeq 2500. TCRbeta libraries were constructed through three rounds of nested PCR with primers (Table S4) according to protocols adapted from ARM-PCR. Before sequencing, PCR products of 200-500 bp were cut from the gel and purified using the QIAquick gel extraction kit. Processing in the source paper ran as follows. Reads were cleaned with Trimmomatic, merged with FLASH into complete CDR3 sequences, and assigned to V(D)J germline segments with MiTCR. Clonal diversity was calculated as the inverse Simpson's index using VDJtools. Productive reads were defined as in-frame sequences without a premature stop codon. TCRdb trimmed the raw reads at Q25, called clones with MiXCR and kept productive beta chains. Every distinct CDR3 protein forms one entry, paired with its most common genes and DNA. TCRdb's processing, not the authors' own work, is the source of the V and J calls. The sample has about 110,000 distinct CDR3 sequences on record, about 63% of them singletons. The ten most abundant clones make up 15% to 20% of the sample.

RNA was isolated from bulk unsorted tissue, and RNA quality was assessed with a NanoDrop ND-1000 and an Agilent 2100. Normal lung samples were distant non-tumor tissue taken more than 3 cm from the tumor edge. Newly diagnosed lung cancer patients without prior chemotherapy who had been admitted for thoracic surgery in China between August and November 2014 were enrolled as donors. The study excluded patients who had received radiotherapy or chemotherapy before or who had another cancer at the same time. Surgical tissue pieces of about 1-2.1 cm3 were preserved in RNAlater solution and were kept at -80 degrees C until use. In the case of this clonotype: Which antigen it targets is not known. No base-level quality is on record; no much larger clone is a single base apart.

The sequence links TRBV6-1 to TRBJ1-2; the junction holds 12 bases that match TRBD1. The clonotype comes from a man in his 60s with non-small cell lung cancer. Sequencing input: distant non-tumor lung tissue. The nucleotide sequence is given as TGTGCCAGCAGAGCCGGGACAGGGGGCGCGGGGGGCTATGGCTACACCTTC. The translation is CASRAGTGGAGGYGYTF.